This TCR beta chain was identified during a study of identical twins. Unmatched junction bases numbered 8, after V lost 2 bases and J lost 4 bases. The CDR3 consists of 15 residues. CDR1 is SGHRS and CDR2 is YFSETQ in the germline V gene. Study-wide points: Monozygotic twins shared more out-of-frame TCR alpha than recombination models predicted.

Note on this clonotype: Its specificity is not known.

TCRdb processed the 5' RACE reads anew with MiXCR; each CDR3 protein has one entry. Of a few hundred thousand distinct CDR3 sequences in the sample, more than 9% are singletons; the top ten hold more than 2.5%. These data were also reused for a study on yellow fever vaccine responses in identical twins.

Input material: PBMCs. This sequence was found in a young woman in good health. J is TRBJ2-5 and V is TRBV5-1; 7 nucleotides align to TRBD2. CDR3 in amino acids: CASSFPSGVTETQYF. As DNA, the CDR3 is TGCGCCAGCAGCTTTCCCAGCGGGGTTACAGAGACCCAGTACTTC.